This TCR beta chain appears in the sequencing data of a study of T cells in Graves' hyperthyroidism and ophthalmopathy. Study conclusions and caveats: Among clonotypes expanded in thyroid above 0.001, most were also found in blood. Model predictions of ophthalmopathy came a median approximately 6.5 months before onset.

This clonotype was observed a handful of times. Its antigen is as yet unknown. The germline V gene has CDR1 LNHDA and CDR2 SQIVND (reference sequence). This CDR3 spans 13 amino acids. Trimming left V 1 base short and J 6 bases short, with 10 bases between. RNA transcripts gave rise to amplified TCR beta CDR3 regions. A set of HTBI primers served as the primers for a first-round RT-PCR of the TCR CDR3. Each CDR3 protein is one row after TCRdb ran MiXCR on the multiplex PCR reads. The table shows 300,000 or so distinct CDR3 sequences, with roughly 18% occurring only once. Exclusion of patients followed from uncontrolled infection, other autoimmune disease, pregnancy or lactation. PBMCs were derived from about 10 ml fresh peripheral blood.

The sequenced sample was blood. The receptor was derived from a woman between 50 and 59 years old with Graves' hyperthyroidism. V and J are TRBV19 and TRBJ2-7, with unresolved D. This chain's CDR3 is CASSIVGGGEQYF. The CDR3 DNA sequence: TGTGCCAGTAGTATAGTTGGCGGCGGCGAGCAGTACTTC.